These T cell receptor beta chains were read from a single sample in a study of blood T cell repertoires in COVID-19. Sequenced by immunoSEQ multiplex PCR; TCRdb stores in-frame clones only, minus some. The data contain about 120,000 clones, 70% to 80% of them singletons. The material sequenced was peripheral blood. All receptors derive from a woman at least 80 years old with acute or convalescent COVID-19. CDR3s include the opening cysteine and the closing phenylalanine or tryptophan. Each record gives: CDR3 protein, J gene, V gene.

CASSMDRGVQPQHF,TRBJ1-5,TRBV19
CASGGQGHNEQFF,TRBJ2-1,TRBV19
CASSLEGQAYNEQFF,TRBJ2-1,TRBV7-9
CASSPGTHQETQYF,TRBJ2-5,TRBV7-2
CASSSGQGTDTQYF,TRBJ2-3,TRBV5-1
CASSAPGLAGAYEQYF,TRBJ2-7,TRBV5-4
CAGRAADRGETQYF,TRBJ2-5,TRBV30
CASSTQTGQTQYF,TRBJ2-5,TRBV7-3
CASSRDSASTNEKLFF,TRBJ1-4,TRBV5-1
CASSSFTDTQYF,TRBJ2-3,TRBV28
CASSLGGGYDYGYTF,TRBJ1-2,TRBV28
CASSSGQPSSYNSPLHF,TRBJ1-6,TRBV28
CASSPGDSYSNQPQHF,TRBJ1-5,TRBV5-1
CASSLATSDNEQFF,TRBJ2-1,TRBV7-9
CASSYWILGRQRSDSNQPQHF,TRBJ1-5,TRBV6-2/TRBV6-3
CASHPDSVGLTPLHF,TRBJ1-6,TRBV6-5
CAWRGTGGQREAFF,TRBJ1-1,TRBV30
CASSLDREETQYF,TRBJ2-5,TRBV11-3
CASSTTANTEAFF,TRBJ1-1,TRBV19
CASSLGRNTIYF,TRBJ1-3,TRBV7-2
CATSRDRNSLNTEAFF,TRBJ1-1,TRBV15
CASSQQGANYGYTF,TRBJ1-2,TRBV6-6
CASSQEGTYQPQHF,TRBJ1-5,TRBV4-1
CASSFSSSEAFF,TRBJ1-1,TRBV7-9
CASRRGETGNTIYF,TRBJ1-3,TRBV6-5
CASSTRTNTEAFF,TRBJ1-1,TRBV19
CASSLPSQETQYF,TRBJ2-5,TRBV5-1
CASSPRYRGYNEQFF,TRBJ2-1,TRBV7-9
CASRLAVVGIDTQYF,TRBJ2-3,TRBV28
CASRFRDRETFF,TRBJ1-1,TRBV12-3/TRBV12-4
CATRASGRADTQYF,TRBJ2-3,TRBV24-1
CASSLGLADNEQFF,TRBJ2-1,TRBV5-4
CAWGSRPTNEKLFF,TRBJ1-4,TRBV30
CASSVGTGNLYEQYF,TRBJ2-7,TRBV19
CASSYAVYGYTF,TRBJ1-2,TRBV6-2/TRBV6-3
CASSREPPGNTIYF,TRBJ1-3,TRBV6-5